This is a list of T cell receptor beta chains from one sample in a study of blood T cell repertoires in COVID-19. Assay: immunoSEQ multiplex PCR; the TCRdb copy retains only in-frame clones and omits some. The sample lists approximately 60,000 clones; approximately 80% were seen once. The specimen was peripheral blood. The source of these receptors is a man in his 60s with COVID-19, enrolled during active disease. CDR3s include the opening cysteine and the closing phenylalanine or tryptophan. The order of the fields is D gene, J gene, V gene, clone size, CDR3 protein, CDR3 DNA. A D gene is named only where the DNA matches it firmly. Clone size is not always given. Where it is, it says once, few, many or a class for expanded clones.

.,TRBJ2-7,TRBV12-3/TRBV12-4,once,CASRGDSPEQYF,TGTGCCAGCAGAGGCGACAGTCCCGAGCAGTACTTC
.,TRBJ2-1,TRBV5-1,.,CASSFQEGVEQFF,TGCGCCAGCAGCTTCCAAGAGGGCGTTGAGCAGTTCTTC
.,TRBJ1-1,TRBV11-3,.,CASSLDTGNTEAFF,TGTGCCAGCAGCTTAGATACAGGGAACACTGAAGCTTTCTTT
.,TRBJ2-5,TRBV12-5,.,CASGLGGAETQYF,TGTGCTAGTGGTTTGGGGGGCGCAGAGACCCAGTACTTC
TRBD2,TRBJ2-3,TRBV4-1,medium-sized,CASSQAGGGADTQYF,TGCGCCAGCAGCCAAGCGGGGGGAGGCGCAGATACGCAGTATTTT
.,TRBJ2-1,TRBV7-2,few,CASNPTTYNEQFF,TGTGCCAGCAACCCGACTACATACAATGAGCAGTTCTTC
.,TRBJ1-4,TRBV28,.,CASRRPGGEKLFF,TGTGCCAGCAGAAGGCCGGGGGGGGAAAAACTGTTTTTT
.,TRBJ2-1,TRBV9,.,CASNPGGASYNEQFF,TGTGCCAGTAACCCCGGCGGGGCGAGCTACAATGAGCAGTTCTTC
TRBD2,TRBJ2-5,TRBV5-1,.,CASSSAGGETQYF,TGCGCCAGCAGTTCGGCGGGGGGAGAGACCCAGTACTTC
TRBD2,TRBJ2-7,TRBV6-5,.,CASQVTSDYEQYF,TGTGCCAGCCAGGTGACTAGCGACTACGAGCAGTACTTC
.,TRBJ2-7,TRBV24-1,.,CATTGFYEQYF,TGTGCCACAACAGGGTTCTACGAGCAGTACTTC
.,TRBJ1-2,TRBV6-5,.,CASSFTGNYGYTF,TGTGCCAGCAGCTTTACAGGGAACTATGGCTACACCTTC
.,TRBJ2-3,TRBV5-1,.,CASSLASGFADTQYF,TGCGCCAGCAGCTTGGCTTCGGGGTTCGCAGATACGCAGTATTTT
.,TRBJ1-2,TRBV12-3/TRBV12-4,.,CAGAVQDSYGYTF,TGTGCCGGGGCGGTACAGGACAGCTATGGCTACACCTTC
.,TRBJ2-7,TRBV7-2,.,CASSRGSAEQYF,TGTGCCAGCAGCCGAGGGTCGGCCGAGCAGTACTTC
TRBD2,TRBJ2-3,TRBV9,.,CASSVAPSGGTDTQYF,TGTGCCAGCAGCGTAGCCCCTAGCGGGGGCACAGATACGCAGTATTTT
TRBD1,TRBJ1-1,TRBV7-6,.,CASSFTGGTEAFF,TGTGCCAGCAGCTTCACAGGGGGCACTGAAGCTTTCTTT
TRBD2,TRBJ2-1,TRBV9,.,CASSVRLAGYNEQFF,TGTGCCAGCAGCGTAAGGCTAGCGGGGTACAATGAGCAGTTCTTC
.,TRBJ2-3,TRBV5-1,.,CASSRKFGEVDTQYF,TGCGCCAGCAGCCGAAAGTTTGGGGAGGTTGATACGCAGTATTTT
TRBD2,TRBJ2-7,TRBV2,.,CASSVAGGPIYEQYF,TGTGCCAGCAGTGTAGCGGGAGGGCCGATCTACGAGCAGTACTTC
TRBD1,TRBJ2-3,TRBV10-3,many,CAISGTGTTDTQYF,TGTGCCATCTCCGGGACAGGGACCACAGATACGCAGTATTTT
TRBD2,TRBJ2-1,TRBV24-1,.,CATSGTSGPAYNEQFF,TGTGCCACCAGTGGGACTAGCGGGCCGGCTTACAATGAGCAGTTCTTC
.,TRBJ2-1,TRBV12-5,few,CASGLGVRLGVNNEQFF,TGTGCTAGTGGTTTGGGGGTTAGGCTAGGCGTTAACAATGAGCAGTTCTTC
.,TRBJ1-1,TRBV19,few,CASSPRQGSEAFF,TGTGCCAGTAGTCCTCGGCAGGGCAGTGAAGCTTTCTTT
.,TRBJ1-2,TRBV27,.,CASSWERENNYGYTF,TGTGCCAGCAGTTGGGAACGGGAAAATAACTATGGCTACACCTTC
.,TRBJ2-5,TRBV5-1,.,CASSTRGMGLVETQYF,TGCGCCAGCAGCACTAGGGGGATGGGGCTTGTAGAGACCCAGTACTTC
TRBD1,TRBJ1-2,TRBV30,.,CAWNRQGARGGYGYTF,TGTGCCTGGAACCGTCAGGGGGCCAGGGGAGGCTATGGCTACACCTTC
.,TRBJ2-2,TRBV11-2,.,CASSPRDLGTGELFF,TGTGCCAGCAGCCCCAGGGACTTGGGCACCGGGGAGCTGTTTTTT
.,TRBJ2-3,TRBV27,.,CASSGGFGSDTQYF,TGTGCCAGCAGTGGGGGCTTTGGGTCAGATACGCAGTATTTT
TRBD2,TRBJ2-3,TRBV5-1,.,CASSLGLAPTDTQYF,TGCGCCAGCAGCCTGGGACTAGCCCCGACAGATACGCAGTATTTT
.,TRBJ2-2,TRBV5-4,.,CASSFDEGRGSVNRGELFF,TGTGCCAGCAGCTTTGATGAGGGTAGAGGGAGCGTGAACAGAGGGGAGCTGTTTTTT
TRBD1,TRBJ1-2,TRBV19,.,CASTEFFTSGTDGYTF,TGTGCCAGTACCGAATTCTTCACCTCCGGGACAGATGGCTACACCTTC
.,TRBJ2-1,TRBV24-1,.,CATSDGDFAIYNEQFF,TGTGCCACCAGTGATGGGGACTTCGCTATATACAATGAGCAGTTCTTC
.,TRBJ2-3,TRBV30,.,CAWSMRRASTDTQYF,TGTGCCTGGAGTATGCGGCGCGCTAGCACAGATACGCAGTATTTT
.,TRBJ1-1,TRBV4-1,.,CASSLDFFGGTEAFF,TGCGCCAGCAGCCTCGACTTCTTCGGGGGGACTGAAGCTTTCTTT
.,TRBJ1-5,TRBV6-5,few,CASTRYSNQPQHF,TGTGCCAGCACCCGTTATAGCAATCAGCCCCAGCATTTT
TRBD1,TRBJ2-5,TRBV9,.,CASSAGTEGETQYF,TGTGCCAGCAGCGCGGGGACAGAAGGAGAGACCCAGTACTTC
.,TRBJ1-2,TRBV10-2,.,CASSESRGRGYTF,TGCGCCAGCAGTGAGTCCAGGGGAAGGGGCTACACCTTC
.,TRBJ2-1,TRBV12-3/TRBV12-4,.,CASNPTGLSGQFF,TGTGCCAGCAACCCTACGGGACTTTCAGGGCAGTTCTTC
TRBD1,TRBJ2-4,TRBV5-1,.,CASSLALGGVDIQYF,TGCGCCAGCAGCTTGGCCTTAGGGGGCGTGGACATTCAGTACTTC
TRBD1,TRBJ2-2,TRBV7-3,.,CASSLTGQGARTGELFF,TGTGCCAGCAGCTTAACTGGACAGGGGGCAAGAACCGGGGAGCTGTTTTTT
TRBD2,TRBJ2-3,TRBV7-3,.,CASSSLAGGSTDTQYF,TGTGCCAGCAGCTCCCTAGCGGGGGGTTCTACAGATACGCAGTATTTT
TRBD1,TRBJ2-5,TRBV2,.,CANRQGEETQYF,TGTGCCAACCGACAGGGGGAAGAGACCCAGTACTTC
TRBD2,TRBJ2-1,TRBV11-3,.,CASSLVGGDYNEQFF,TGTGCCAGCAGCTTAGTGGGAGGGGACTACAATGAGCAGTTCTTC
.,TRBJ2-1,TRBV19,.,CASSMGQYNEQFF,TGTGCCAGTAGTATGGGCCAATACAATGAGCAGTTCTTC
TRBD1,TRBJ2-1,TRBV7-9,.,CASSPGRGQGKQFF,TGTGCCAGCAGCCCCGGTCGCGGACAGGGAAAGCAGTTCTTC